A selection of T cell receptor beta chains follows, all from one sample in a study of T-cell memory formation after mild COVID-19. TCRdb passed the 5' RACE reads through MiXCR, listing each CDR3 protein once. The profile covers under 250,000 distinct CDR3 sequences, with roughly 30% appearing a single time and roughly 11% taken by the ten largest. What was sequenced was PBMCs or a T cell subset sorted from them (not recorded which). These receptors came from an adult woman who had mild COVID-19 (a few samples of this study predate the infection). Cell type and time point are not known. The CDR3 runs from the conserved cysteine through the conserved F or W. The order of the fields is CDR3 DNA, CDR3 protein, V gene, J gene, clone size, CDR3 length, D gene. D genes are given only for firm matches. Clone size appears in some rows only: once, few, many, or a class for an expanded clone.

CDR3 DNA: TGTGCCAGCAGCTTCAGGGGAGCGGGAGAGGAAGATACGCAGTATTTT; CDR3 protein: CASSFRGAGEEDTQYF; V gene: TRBV7-2; J gene: TRBJ2-3; clone size: few; CDR3 length: 16; D gene: TRBD2
CDR3 DNA: TGTGCCAGCAGCGTAGAGGGGGCCTTGATAGCCGGGGAGCTGTTTTTT; CDR3 protein: CASSVEGALIAGELFF; V gene: TRBV9; J gene: TRBJ2-2; clone size: NA; CDR3 length: 16; D gene: TRBD1
CDR3 DNA: TGTGCCAGCAGCTTAGCAGGGGGGGTGGAGCCCCAGCATTTT; CDR3 protein: CASSLAGGVEPQHF; V gene: TRBV7-9; J gene: TRBJ1-5; clone size: NA; CDR3 length: 14; D gene: NA
CDR3 DNA: TGTGCCAGCTCACCTCTGGGACACGAGAATGGCTACACCTTC; CDR3 protein: CASSPLGHENGYTF; V gene: TRBV18; J gene: TRBJ1-2; clone size: NA; CDR3 length: 14; D gene: NA
CDR3 DNA: TGTGCCAGTAGTATAGTGTCTCCGGGCGAAGAGACCCAGTACTTC; CDR3 protein: CASSIVSPGEETQYF; V gene: TRBV19; J gene: TRBJ2-5; clone size: NA; CDR3 length: 15; D gene: NA
CDR3 DNA: TGTGCCAGTAGTGGGTCTACCTCCGGGGCCCAGTACTTC; CDR3 protein: CASSGSTSGAQYF; V gene: TRBV19; J gene: TRBJ2-5; clone size: NA; CDR3 length: 13; D gene: NA
CDR3 DNA: TGCAGTGCTATAGCTCGGGACTCCTACGAGCAGTACTTC; CDR3 protein: CSAIARDSYEQYF; V gene: TRBV20-1; J gene: TRBJ2-7; clone size: NA; CDR3 length: 13; D gene: NA
CDR3 DNA: TGTGCCAGCGAATGGAGTACATCCTACGAGCAGTACTTC; CDR3 protein: CASEWSTSYEQYF; V gene: TRBV2; J gene: TRBJ2-7; clone size: once; CDR3 length: 13; D gene: NA
CDR3 DNA: TGTGCCAGTACCGGGACAGGGGGGATGAGAACTGAAGCTTTCTTT; CDR3 protein: CASTGTGGMRTEAFF; V gene: TRBV19; J gene: TRBJ1-1; clone size: few; CDR3 length: 15; D gene: TRBD1
CDR3 DNA: TGTGCCAGCAGTGAAAGGGGGGGACATATCAATCAGCCCCAGCATTTT; CDR3 protein: CASSERGGHINQPQHF; V gene: TRBV25-1; J gene: TRBJ1-5; clone size: NA; CDR3 length: 16; D gene: NA
CDR3 DNA: TGTGCCTGGAGTGTAAACCAGGGCCTCTACAATGAGCAGTTCTTC; CDR3 protein: CAWSVNQGLYNEQFF; V gene: TRBV30; J gene: TRBJ2-1; clone size: NA; CDR3 length: 15; D gene: NA
CDR3 DNA: TGTGCCAGCAACTTTGGAGAGACCCAGTACTTC; CDR3 protein: CASNFGETQYF; V gene: TRBV7-9; J gene: TRBJ2-5; clone size: NA; CDR3 length: 11; D gene: NA
CDR3 DNA: TGTGCCAGCAGTTTACAGGCGACTTACTATGGCTACACCTTC; CDR3 protein: CASSLQATYYGYTF; V gene: TRBV12-3/TRBV12-4; J gene: TRBJ1-2; clone size: few; CDR3 length: 14; D gene: NA
CDR3 DNA: TGTGCCAGCAGTGTGCTAGCGGGCCTCTCCCCCTCCAATGAGCAGTTCTTC; CDR3 protein: CASSVLAGLSPSNEQFF; V gene: TRBV2; J gene: TRBJ2-1; clone size: NA; CDR3 length: 17; D gene: TRBD2
CDR3 DNA: TGTGCCAGCAGAACCCTAGGAGATACGCAGTATTTT; CDR3 protein: CASRTLGDTQYF; V gene: TRBV12-3/TRBV12-4; J gene: TRBJ2-3; clone size: few; CDR3 length: 12; D gene: NA
CDR3 DNA: TGCAGTGCTACTCGGACTAGCGGGAGGTCTTTAAAGGCACAAGAGACCCAGTACTTC; CDR3 protein: CSATRTSGRSLKAQETQYF; V gene: TRBV20-1; J gene: TRBJ2-5; clone size: NA; CDR3 length: 19; D gene: TRBD2
CDR3 DNA: TGCAGCGTTGAGGAGGGAGCAGTGGAGACCCAGTACTTC; CDR3 protein: CSVEEGAVETQYF; V gene: TRBV29-1; J gene: TRBJ2-5; clone size: few; CDR3 length: 13; D gene: NA
CDR3 DNA: TGTGCCAGCAGCTTGCATACTAGCGAACAGTTCTTC; CDR3 protein: CASSLHTSEQFF; V gene: TRBV7-2; J gene: TRBJ2-1; clone size: many; CDR3 length: 12; D gene: TRBD2
CDR3 DNA: TGTGCTAGTGGTTTGTTCGGGACTAGCGTCAACTACGAGCAGTACTTC; CDR3 protein: CASGLFGTSVNYEQYF; V gene: TRBV12-5; J gene: TRBJ2-7; clone size: NA; CDR3 length: 16; D gene: TRBD2
CDR3 DNA: TGCGCCAGCAGGGGGGGATCCCAGAGCACAGATACGCAGTATTTT; CDR3 protein: CASRGGSQSTDTQYF; V gene: TRBV4-3; J gene: TRBJ2-3; clone size: NA; CDR3 length: 15; D gene: NA
CDR3 DNA: TGTGCCAGCAGTTCTCTCCGGGGCTACGAGCAGTACTTC; CDR3 protein: CASSSLRGYEQYF; V gene: TRBV6-5; J gene: TRBJ2-7; clone size: NA; CDR3 length: 13; D gene: NA
CDR3 DNA: TGTGCCAGCAGCTTCTTCCTAGCGGGAGGGGACAATGAGCAGTTCTTC; CDR3 protein: CASSFFLAGGDNEQFF; V gene: TRBV7-2; J gene: TRBJ2-1; clone size: NA; CDR3 length: 16; D gene: TRBD2